Listed below are T cell receptor beta chains from one sample, sequenced in a study of blood T cell repertoires in COVID-19. Data came from immunoSEQ multiplex PCR; TCRdb stores just in-frame clones and leaves some out. Here the sample spans approximately 190,000 clones, over 70% being singletons. Sequencing used peripheral blood. These receptors all come from a man aged 55 to 69 with active or convalescent COVID-19. Both conserved end residues are part of each CDR3. The order of the fields is D gene, J gene, V gene, CDR3 protein. A D gene is named only where the DNA matches it firmly.

NA,TRBJ1-4,TRBV19,CASSPQGGEKLFF
NA,TRBJ1-6,TRBV4-2,CASSPEGELNSPLHF
TRBD1,TRBJ1-5,TRBV9,CASSASGGDSQPQHF
TRBD2,TRBJ2-2,TRBV6-6,CASKTSGEWELFF
NA,TRBJ1-1,TRBV28,CASGGRQVGTEAFF
TRBD1,TRBJ2-7,TRBV10-3,CAISVRQGNYEQYF
NA,TRBJ2-3,TRBV11-3,CASSLGGNTDTQYF
TRBD2,TRBJ2-1,TRBV4-3,CASSQDWAGGRGEQFF
NA,TRBJ2-4,TRBV2,CASITGSFQYF
TRBD1,TRBJ2-7,TRBV18,CASSPSRDSSYEQYF
NA,TRBJ1-2,TRBV7-2,CASSSRGIDYGYTF
NA,TRBJ1-5,TRBV5-1,CASSLNGGNQPQHF
TRBD1,TRBJ2-7,TRBV7-8,CASSLGQGAYEQYF
TRBD1,TRBJ1-2,TRBV19,CASSNPGQGRYGYTF
NA,TRBJ2-1,TRBV27,CASSPSGGPYNEQFF
TRBD1,TRBJ1-5,TRBV28,CASSFWDRANQPQHF
TRBD2,TRBJ2-3,TRBV18,CASSSSAGGPADTQYF
TRBD2,TRBJ2-5,TRBV6-2/TRBV6-3,CASSYSRPGGETQYF
NA,TRBJ1-4,TRBV28,CASSLYGQGFNEKLFF
NA,TRBJ1-1,TRBV24-1,CATKQGHNTEAFF
NA,TRBJ2-1,TRBV11-2,CASSLGGNPSYNEQFF
NA,TRBJ1-4,TRBV2,CASSEFGGISEKLFF
TRBD1,TRBJ1-1,TRBV14,CASSQDDRRTGYVGFDTEAFF
NA,TRBJ2-2,TRBV5-1,CASSLGGRTNGELFF
TRBD1,TRBJ1-1,TRBV6-2/TRBV6-3,CASSYEQGVGTNTEAFF
TRBD1,TRBJ1-1,TRBV18,CASSPITGGANTEAFF
NA,TRBJ2-6,TRBV28,CASSRSRASLAGANVLTF
TRBD1,TRBJ1-1,TRBV11-1,CASSLTTGATEAFF
TRBD2,TRBJ2-2,TRBV11-2,CASEALGLAGASNTGELFF
TRBD2,TRBJ2-7,TRBV7-9,CASSLRAAGLSHYEQYF
TRBD1,TRBJ1-1,TRBV10-3,CAISKTGFKNTEAFF
TRBD2,TRBJ2-3,TRBV3-1/TRBV3-2,CASSSGLAGPHTDTQYF
TRBD1,TRBJ2-7,TRBV29-1,CSGGQGPTYEQYF
NA,TRBJ1-3,TRBV7-9,CASSLGGGADSGNTIYF
TRBD1,TRBJ1-1,TRBV10-2,CASGGTGVSTEAFF
TRBD2,TRBJ2-4,TRBV18,CASSPNLNSGGPGRLAKNIQYF
NA,TRBJ1-5,TRBV2,CASAQGSNQPQHF
NA,TRBJ2-3,TRBV4-1,CASSLTPADTQYF
TRBD1,TRBJ2-2,TRBV2,CASTPQGASTGELFF
TRBD1,TRBJ1-2,TRBV4-1,CASSQGTGGAGYGYTF
NA,TRBJ1-2,TRBV6-5,CASGASFGYTF
TRBD1,TRBJ2-2,TRBV19,CASSKQGASTGELFF
TRBD1,TRBJ2-7,TRBV5-4,CASSQTGTGWYEQYF
NA,TRBJ2-3,TRBV7-2,CASSLGPEDTQYF
NA,TRBJ2-5,TRBV3-1/TRBV3-2,CASSQGTFQETQYF
NA,TRBJ1-6,TRBV7-9,CASSLPRGNSPLHF
NA,TRBJ1-5,TRBV24-1,CATPGMRQPQHF
NA,TRBJ2-3,TRBV10-3,CAISEQGPDTQYF
TRBD1,TRBJ2-3,TRBV3-1/TRBV3-2,CASSHGGQGGDTQYF
TRBD1,TRBJ1-1,TRBV11-3,CASSSPGQGANTEAFF
NA,TRBJ1-2,TRBV6-6,CASSYFQGTNGYTF
TRBD1,TRBJ2-7,TRBV28,CASRLFGTASYEQYF
NA,TRBJ1-2,TRBV5-1,CASSLAEGGPNYGYTF